This TCR beta chain appears in the sequencing data of a study of post-analysis software for immune sequencing data. As to this clonotype: Antigen unknown.

The CDR3 covers 17 residues. The germline V gene encodes CDR1 MNHEY and CDR2 SMNVEV (reference sequence). The ends were cut back, 5 bases at V and 4 bases at J, with 23 bases in the middle. Study-wide results and limits: A few TRBV segments (TRBV5-6, TRBV5-1 and TRBV20-1 among them) occurred more frequently in patients than in controls.

Incorporated into the TCR beta cDNA libraries were unique molecular identifiers, which served to reduce PCR and sequencing biases. TCRdb re-derived calls from the PCR reads in MiXCR, one entry per CDR3 protein. The sample consists of approximately 730,000 distinct CDR3 sequences, 46% of them appearing once. Sequences were obtained from blood. V usage is TRBV27 and J usage is TRBJ2-5; D possibly corresponds to TRBD2 (6 bases). The receptor comes from a girl aged 10 to 17 with multiple sclerosis. For the CDR3, the DNA is TGTGCCAGCAGTCCTAAATTGGAAGGGCTAGCGTTAGAGACCCAGTACTTC. It yields the protein CASSPKLEGLALETQYF.